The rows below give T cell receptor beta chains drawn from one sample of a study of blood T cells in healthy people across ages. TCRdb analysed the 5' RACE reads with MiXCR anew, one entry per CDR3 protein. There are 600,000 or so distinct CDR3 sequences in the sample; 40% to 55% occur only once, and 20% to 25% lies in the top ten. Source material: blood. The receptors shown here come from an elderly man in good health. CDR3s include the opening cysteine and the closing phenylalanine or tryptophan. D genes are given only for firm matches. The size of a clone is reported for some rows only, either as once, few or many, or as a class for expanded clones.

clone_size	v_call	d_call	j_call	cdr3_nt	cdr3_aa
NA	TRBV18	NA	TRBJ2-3	TGTGCCAGCTCACCCAGAGAACTCACAGATACGCAGTATTTT	CASSPRELTDTQYF
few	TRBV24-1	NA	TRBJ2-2	TGTGCCACCAGTCGTAGGGGAACCGGGGAGCTGTTTTTT	CATSRRGTGELFF
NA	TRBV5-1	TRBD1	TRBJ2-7	TGCGCCAGCAGCACCGGGACAGGGGAGTACGAGCAGTACTTC	CASSTGTGEYEQYF
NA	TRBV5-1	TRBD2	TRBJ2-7	TGCGCCAGCAGCGGGGAGGGGACCTACGAGCAGTACTTC	CASSGEGTYEQYF
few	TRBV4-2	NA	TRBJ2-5	TGTGCCAGCAGCCAAGCACAGGCATCTCAAGAGACCCAGTACTTC	CASSQAQASQETQYF
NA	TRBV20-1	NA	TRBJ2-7	TGCAGTGCTCTCCGGGGGCAGAGCCGTGGCGAGCAGTACTTC	CSALRGQSRGEQYF
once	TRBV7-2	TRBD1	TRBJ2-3	TGTGCCAGCAGCTTACAGACAGGGGGCACAGAGACGCAGTATTTT	CASSLQTGGTETQYF
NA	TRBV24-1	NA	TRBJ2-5	TGTGCCACCAGCCTAGGAACCCAAGAGACCCAGTACTTC	CATSLGTQETQYF
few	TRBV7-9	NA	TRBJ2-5	TGTGCCAGCAGCTTAAGTTACCTAGCTGAGGAGACCCAGTACTTC	CASSLSYLAEETQYF
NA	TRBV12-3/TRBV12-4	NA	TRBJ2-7	TGTGCCGGCAGCCCAACGGGGGCTCCTCTCTACGAGCAGTACTTC	CAGSPTGAPLYEQYF
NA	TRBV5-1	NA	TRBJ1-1	TGCGCCAGCAGCTCAGTGACAGTAAACACTGAAGCTTTCTTT	CASSSVTVNTEAFF
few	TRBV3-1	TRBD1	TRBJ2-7	TGTGCCAGCAGCCACGCTGGGGACAGTGCCTACGAGCAGTACTTC	CASSHAGDSAYEQYF
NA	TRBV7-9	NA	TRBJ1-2	TGTGCCAGCAGCTCTCCCAGAGTTAACTATGGCTACACCTTC	CASSSPRVNYGYTF
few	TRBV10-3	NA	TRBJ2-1	TGTGCCATCAGTGAGACAGTGGATGGGGTCAATGAGCAGTTCTTC	CAISETVDGVNEQFF
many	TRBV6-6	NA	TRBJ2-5	TGTGCCAACAACTTAGGGGGGCAAGAGACCCAGTACTTC	CANNLGGQETQYF
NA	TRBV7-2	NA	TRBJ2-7	TGTGCCAGCAGCTTAGATGGACAGAAATACGAGCAGTACTTC	CASSLDGQKYEQYF
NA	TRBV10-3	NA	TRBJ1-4	TGTGCCATCAGAGACCCGGGTCAAAATGAAAAACTGTTTTTT	CAIRDPGQNEKLFF
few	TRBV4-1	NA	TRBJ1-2	TGCGCCAGCAGCCAAGGGAGGGGTGCCTATGGCTACACCTTC	CASSQGRGAYGYTF
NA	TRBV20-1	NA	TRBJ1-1	TGCAGTGCCCGGCTCGGGGTACGGACTGAAGCTTTCTTT	CSARLGVRTEAFF
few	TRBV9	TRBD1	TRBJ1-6	TGTGCCAGCAGCGGTAACAGGGGCCATAATTCACCCCTCCACTTT	CASSGNRGHNSPLHF
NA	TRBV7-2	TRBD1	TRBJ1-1	TGTGCCAGCAGCTTTCAGGGGGACACTGAAGCTTTCTTT	CASSFQGDTEAFF
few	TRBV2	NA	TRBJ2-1	TGTGCCAGCAGTGAAGTAGGCAGGGGTAGGAATGAGCAGTTCTTC	CASSEVGRGRNEQFF
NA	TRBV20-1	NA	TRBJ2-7	TGCAGTGCTAGGAAGAGGGATTTTGTAGACCTACGTCACGAGCAGTACTTC	CSARKRDFVDLRHEQYF
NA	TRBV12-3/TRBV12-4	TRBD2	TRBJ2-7	TGTGCCAGCAGTCTCGGGGACTACTACGAGCAGTACTTC	CASSLGDYYEQYF